Listed below are T cell receptor beta chains from one sample, sequenced in a study of blood T cell repertoires in COVID-19. Sequencing was performed with immunoSEQ multiplex PCR; in TCRdb, only in-frame clones are kept and a portion is missing. The sample contains some 350,000 clones, around four fifths of which appear only once. Sequenced sample: peripheral blood. These receptors were obtained from a man aged 25-45 years with active or convalescent COVID-19. CDR3s include the opening cysteine and the closing phenylalanine or tryptophan. A D gene is named only where the DNA matches it firmly. For some rows the clone size is stated as once, few or many, or as a class when expanded; others skip it.

v_gene: TRBV6-5
abundance: .
d_gene: TRBD1
j_gene: TRBJ2-7
CDR3aa: CASSAGTGQFYEQYF
CDR3nt: TGTGCCAGCAGCGCCGGGACAGGGCAATTCTACGAGCAGTACTTC

v_gene: TRBV6-6
abundance: .
d_gene: .
j_gene: TRBJ1-1
CDR3aa: CASRRQVWDYMNTEAFF
CDR3nt: TGTGCCAGCAGACGACAAGTGTGGGACTACATGAACACTGAAGCTTTCTTT

v_gene: TRBV27
abundance: .
d_gene: .
j_gene: TRBJ2-7
CDR3aa: CASSLGPLHEQYF
CDR3nt: TGTGCCAGCAGTTTAGGGCCCTTGCACGAGCAGTACTTC

v_gene: TRBV18
abundance: .
d_gene: .
j_gene: TRBJ1-3
CDR3aa: CASSGVQGNGNTIYF
CDR3nt: TGTGCCAGCTCGGGGGTACAGGGAAATGGAAACACCATATATTTT

v_gene: TRBV9
abundance: .
d_gene: .
j_gene: TRBJ1-2
CDR3aa: CASSVERYTSANYGYTF
CDR3nt: TGTGCCAGCAGCGTAGAAAGATACACGTCAGCTAACTATGGCTACACCTTC

v_gene: TRBV6-5
abundance: few
d_gene: TRBD1
j_gene: TRBJ1-3
CDR3aa: CASSRTGEVGNTIYF
CDR3nt: TGTGCCAGCAGTCGGACAGGGGAAGTCGGAAACACCATATATTTT

v_gene: TRBV24-1
abundance: .
d_gene: .
j_gene: TRBJ2-5
CDR3aa: CATSRGGGDFQETQYF
CDR3nt: TGTGCCACCAGTAGAGGGGGGGGAGATTTCCAAGAGACCCAGTACTTC

v_gene: TRBV5-8
abundance: .
d_gene: TRBD2
j_gene: TRBJ2-3
CDR3aa: CASSRLAGSGDTQYF
CDR3nt: TGTGCCAGCAGCCGACTAGCGGGAAGCGGGGATACGCAGTATTTT

v_gene: TRBV28
abundance: once
d_gene: .
j_gene: TRBJ2-1
CDR3aa: CASSFGAPSYNEQFF
CDR3nt: TGTGCCAGCAGTTTTGGGGCGCCTTCCTACAATGAGCAGTTCTTC

v_gene: TRBV7-3
abundance: .
d_gene: TRBD2
j_gene: TRBJ2-3
CDR3aa: CASSLWEGDTQYF
CDR3nt: TGTGCCAGCAGCTTATGGGAGGGCGATACGCAGTATTTT

v_gene: TRBV2
abundance: .
d_gene: TRBD2
j_gene: TRBJ2-3
CDR3aa: CASSVASGGFTDTQYF
CDR3nt: TGTGCCAGCAGTGTGGCTAGCGGGGGGTTCACAGATACGCAGTATTTT

v_gene: TRBV19
abundance: .
d_gene: .
j_gene: TRBJ2-7
CDR3aa: CATRDAGSSYEQYF
CDR3nt: TGTGCCACCCGGGACGCCGGGAGCTCCTACGAGCAGTACTTC

v_gene: TRBV24-1
abundance: .
d_gene: TRBD2
j_gene: TRBJ2-1
CDR3aa: CATSDFGAGENNEQFF
CDR3nt: TGTGCCACCAGTGATTTCGGGGCGGGGGAGAACAATGAGCAGTTCTTC

v_gene: TRBV12-5
abundance: .
d_gene: .
j_gene: TRBJ2-5
CDR3aa: CASAPGLAGWEVGETQYF
CDR3nt: TGTGCTAGTGCCCCCGGGTTGGCCGGCTGGGAGGTTGGAGAGACCCAGTACTTC

v_gene: TRBV6-2/TRBV6-3
abundance: .
d_gene: TRBD1
j_gene: TRBJ1-6
CDR3aa: CASSLQGAYNSPLHF
CDR3nt: TGTGCCAGCAGTTTACAGGGGGCATATAATTCACCCCTCCACTTT

v_gene: TRBV19
abundance: .
d_gene: .
j_gene: TRBJ1-2
CDR3aa: CASWDRGAYGYTF
CDR3nt: TGTGCCAGTTGGGATCGGGGAGCCTATGGCTACACCTTC

v_gene: TRBV15
abundance: .
d_gene: .
j_gene: TRBJ1-5
CDR3aa: CATSRDMGRSQPQHF
CDR3nt: TGTGCCACCAGCAGAGATATGGGGAGAAGTCAGCCCCAGCATTTT